Listed here are 20 T cell receptor beta chains from one sample, sequenced in a study of vaccination effects on CD4 cells after COVID-19. Only in-frame clones appear in the TCRdb table, and some are missing; sequencing was by immunoSEQ multiplex PCR. The repertoire has about 41,000 clones, approximately 80% of them found once; the top ten carry about 3.1%. These receptors are not linked to any known antigen. Viral peptide pool expansion of antigen-specific CD4+ T cells preceded sequencing in the ViraFEST assay. Culturing for roughly 9 days preceded CD4+ T cell isolation. Nucleocapsid antibodies were negative in the vaccine recipients, who had never had SARS-CoV-2 infection. This specimen consisted of CD4+ T cells from PBMCs cultured with HCoV-NL63 spike peptides, obtained before COVID-19 vaccination. These TCRs come from a human donor who received a COVID-19 vaccine.

The gene calls are TRBV28 and TRBJ1-2, with D perhaps matching TRBD1 (5 bases). Germline V CDR1 and CDR2: MDHEN, SYDVKM. Trimming removed 2 bases at V and 8 bases at J, with 9 bases between. This CDR3 is built from 12 residues. CDR3 DNA: TGTGCCAGCAGTTTAGGGGGGTACGGCTACACCTTC. Its protein is CASSLGGYGYTF.

This clone was picked up a small number of times. The genes are TRBV29-1 and TRBJ2-2; D is undetermined. The CDR3 runs 14 residues. Between the trimmed V and J ends, which lost 4 bases and 0 bases, there was a span of 9 bases. Germline lookup yields CDR1 SQVTM and CDR2 ANQGSEA. This chain's CDR3 is CSVVSLPNTGELFF. CDR3 sequence (DNA): TGCAGCGTTGTCAGCCTACCGAACACCGGGGAGCTGTTTTTT.

The chain employs TRBV19 and TRBJ1-5; weak D call: TRBD1 (5 bases). The CDR3 contains 14 residues. Trimming cost V 9 bases and J 5 bases, with 17 bases left between them. Looked up from germline, CDR1 is LNHDA and CDR2 is SQIVND (reference sequence). CDR3 sequence: CASSGTLGHQPQHF. In DNA, the CDR3 is TGTGCCAGCTCCGGGACCTTAGGGCATCAGCCCCAGCATTTT.

This clone was observed a few times. V usage is TRBV9 and J usage is TRBJ1-4; D gene ambiguous. V lost 4 bases and J 0 bases, leaving 10 bases between the germline ends. The CDR3 spans 15 residues. Germline CDR1 reads SGDLS; CDR2 reads YYNGEE. CDR3: CASSPRKATNEKLFF. CDR3 coding DNA: TGTGCCAGCAGCCCCCGGAAGGCAACTAATGAAAAACTGTTTTTT.

V gene TRBV7-3 combines with J gene TRBJ2-5; D is perhaps TRBD2 (6 bases). This CDR3 comprises 13 residues. V shed 5 bases and J shed 4 bases, with 11 bases lying between them. CDR1 SGHTA and CDR2 FQGTGA come from the germline V gene. The CDR3 nucleotides read TGTGCCAGCAGCCGGGACTTTGCAGAGACCCAGTACTTC. Protein: CASSRDFAETQYF. Drawing the rest from reference TRBV7-3 and TRBJ2-5, the complete variable domain is GAGVSQTPSNKVTEKGKYVELRCDPISGHTALYWYRQSLGQGPEFLIYFQGTGAADDSGLPNDRFFAVRPEGSVSTLKIQRTERGDSAVYLCASSRDFAETQYFGPGTRLLVL.

This clone was counted a single time. The chain links TRBV19 to TRBJ1-4; D is unresolved. The CDR3 has 12 amino acids. Trimming took off 6 bases at V and 8 bases at J, with 10 bases between the two ends. Germline lookup yields CDR1 LNHDA and CDR2 SQIVND (reference sequence). As DNA, the CDR3 is TGTGCCAGTAGCCGGTCGGGGGAAAAACTGTTTTTT. Translation gives CASSRSGEKLFF.

A single count supports this clone. V usage is TRBV6-4 and J usage is TRBJ2-3, with D possibly being TRBD1 (7 bases). V was cut by 8 bases and J by 2 bases, with 17 bases left in between. CDR3 length: 15 amino acids. Per the germline V gene, CDR1 is MRHNA and CDR2 is SNTAGT. The CDR3 protein is CASPPGGRDTDTQYF. As DNA, the CDR3 is TGTGCCAGCCCTCCAGGGGGGCGGGACACAGATACGCAGTATTTT.

The rearrangement uses TRBV6-5 and TRBJ1-2, with D uncertain. Germline values: CDR1 MNHEY, CDR2 SVGAGI. The CDR3 spans 13 residues. V was cut by 5 bases and J by 4 bases, with 11 bases left in between. The CDR3 DNA sequence: TGTGCCAGCAGTCCCGTAACTGCCTATGGCTACACCTTC. Translated, it gives CASSPVTAYGYTF.

The gene calls are TRBV6-2 or TRBV6-3 and TRBJ1-2; D remains ambiguous. The V and J ends lost 6 bases and 1 base respectively, with 6 bases between them. The CDR3 is 12 residues long. Germline loops: CDR1 MNHEY, CDR2 SVGEGT. The CDR3, as DNA: TGTGCCAGCAGCGGCAGTAACTATGGCTACACCTTC. It codes for CASSGSNYGYTF.

This clone was seen more than once but under ten times. The J gene is TRBJ2-1, the V gene TRBV6-1; D may be TRBD2 (5 bases). Trimming left V 1 base short and J 7 bases short, with 5 bases between. Germline assignment: CDR1 MNHNS and CDR2 SASEGT. The CDR3 runs 12 residues. In DNA form, the CDR3 reads TGTGCCAGCAGTGAAGGGAGGAATGAGCAGTTCTTC. This encodes CASSEGRNEQFF.

This rearrangement joins TRBV24-1 to TRBJ2-3; D might be TRBD2 (6 bases). V was shortened by 10 bases and J by 0 bases, with 10 bases between the two germline ends. The germline CDR1 and CDR2 sequences are KGHDR and SFDVKD. The CDR3 covers 13 residues. DNA for the CDR3: TGTGCCACGGCCGGGACTAGCACAGATACGCAGTATTTT. Translation gives CATAGTSTDTQYF.

This sequence joins TRBV24-1 and TRBJ2-5; D unclear. Trimming took off 4 bases at V and 2 bases at J, with 1 base between the two ends. Germline V gene data show CDR1 as KGHDR and CDR2 as SFDVKD. This CDR3 spans 11 amino acids. Here the CDR3 DNA reads TGTGCCACCAGTGAACAAGAGACCCAGTACTTC. Translation: CATSEQETQYF.

The rearrangement joins TRBV18 to TRBJ1-3, with D possibly being TRBD1 (5 bases). Germline loops: CDR1 KGHSH, CDR2 LQKENI. V lost 1 base and J lost 4, with 5 bases in between. CDR3 size: 13 residues. This CDR3 is CASSPQGGNTIYF. CDR3 DNA sequence: TGTGCCAGCTCACCACAGGGGGGAAACACCATATATTTT.

V and J are TRBV9 and TRBJ2-5; 7 nucleotides agree with TRBD1. V shed 2 bases, J shed 1 base, and the junction held 2 bases outside the gene matches. This CDR3 region has 14 residues. Germline V gene sequence: CDR1 SGDLS, CDR2 YYNGEE. CDR3: CASSVGTVQETQYF. The CDR3 DNA reads as TGTGCCAGCAGCGTTGGGACAGTCCAAGAGACCCAGTACTTC.

This chain joins TRBV6-5 and TRBJ1-2; no reliable D call. Looked up from germline, CDR1 is MNHEY and CDR2 is SVGAGI. This CDR3 has 14 amino acids. Between the trimmed V and J ends, which lost 6 bases and 7 bases, there was a span of 18 bases. The CDR3 nucleotides read TGTGCCAGCAGCAAACACGAGTCGGGGATTGGCTACACCTTC. Translation: CASSKHESGIGYTF.

The chain combines TRBV27 with TRBJ2-7; 8 bases map to TRBD1. V lost 6 bases and J lost 1; bases outside the gene matches: 5. CDR3 length: 14 amino acids. CDR1 is MNHEY and CDR2 is SMNVEV in the germline V gene (reference sequence). The CDR3 here is CASSRTGPSYEQYV. The CDR3 region has the DNA TGTGCCAGCAGCCGGACAGGGCCATCCTACGAGCAGTACGTC.

The chain recombines TRBV7-8 with TRBJ2-7; 7 bases match TRBD2. The CDR3 length is 14 residues. The V gene end was trimmed by 1 base and the J gene end by 7 bases; junction bases not matched to a gene: 7. The germline V gene has CDR1 SGHVS and CDR2 FQNEAQ. Written as DNA, the CDR3 is TGTGCCAGCAGCTTAGGACTAGCCCAGATGGAGCAGTACGTC. Residues: CASSLGLAQMEQYV.

V is TRBV7-8 and J is TRBJ1-1; D is unresolved. CDR1 is SGHVS, CDR2 FQNEAQ, per germline. V lost 1 base and J lost 4, with 16 bases in between. This CDR3 region has 16 residues. The CDR3 region has the DNA TGTGCCAGCAGCTTAGAAACCCTCTCCCGAGGCACTGAAGCTTTCTTT. This sequence encodes CASSLETLSRGTEAFF.

Within the sample, this clone is medium-sized. The rearrangement uses TRBV2 and TRBJ1-5; no definite D call. CDR3 size: 12 residues. Germline values: CDR1 SNHLY, CDR2 FYNNEI. V lost 8 bases and J lost 4, with 9 bases in between. The chain's CDR3 is CASARGNQPQHF. The CDR3 DNA reads as TGTGCCAGCGCACGGGGAAATCAGCCCCAGCATTTT.

The chain uses TRBV14 and TRBJ2-5; D may be TRBD1 (6 bases). Germline V CDR1 and CDR2: SGHDN, FVKESK. V lost 0 bases to trimming and J lost 2 bases, with 16 bases between them. This CDR3 comprises 17 residues. DNA for the CDR3: TGTGCCAGCAGCCAAGATCGTAGGACAGCCTTACAAGAGACCCAGTACTTC. Amino acids: CASSQDRRTALQETQYF.